This TCR beta chain appears in the sequencing data of a study of blood T cell repertoires in COVID-19. Turning to the study itself: The samples span acute and convalescent COVID-19 from the United States, Italy and Spain. The cDNA or gDNA used as material had been derived from T cells, B-cell-depleted T cells, or PBMCs.

CDR3 length: 12 amino acids. Between the trimmed V and J ends, which lost 6 bases and 7 bases, there was a span of 10 bases. Original handling: Nucleated cell number was recorded as an estimate derived from reference gene primer amplification. TCRdb keeps only in-frame clones here, not all; method: immunoSEQ multiplex PCR. V, J and clone size derive from that table, while D and trimming were established from the DNA sequence. The sample includes about 62,000 clones, around 83% of them seen just once. The sequenced sample consisted of peripheral blood. V usage is TRBV12-3 or TRBV12-4 and J usage is TRBJ2-1; D not resolved. This clonotype was sampled from a human donor in a cohort sampled during active COVID-19. The CDR3: CASRTFLNEQFF. DNA of the CDR3: TGTGCCAGCAGGACTTTTTTGAATGAGCAGTTCTTC.